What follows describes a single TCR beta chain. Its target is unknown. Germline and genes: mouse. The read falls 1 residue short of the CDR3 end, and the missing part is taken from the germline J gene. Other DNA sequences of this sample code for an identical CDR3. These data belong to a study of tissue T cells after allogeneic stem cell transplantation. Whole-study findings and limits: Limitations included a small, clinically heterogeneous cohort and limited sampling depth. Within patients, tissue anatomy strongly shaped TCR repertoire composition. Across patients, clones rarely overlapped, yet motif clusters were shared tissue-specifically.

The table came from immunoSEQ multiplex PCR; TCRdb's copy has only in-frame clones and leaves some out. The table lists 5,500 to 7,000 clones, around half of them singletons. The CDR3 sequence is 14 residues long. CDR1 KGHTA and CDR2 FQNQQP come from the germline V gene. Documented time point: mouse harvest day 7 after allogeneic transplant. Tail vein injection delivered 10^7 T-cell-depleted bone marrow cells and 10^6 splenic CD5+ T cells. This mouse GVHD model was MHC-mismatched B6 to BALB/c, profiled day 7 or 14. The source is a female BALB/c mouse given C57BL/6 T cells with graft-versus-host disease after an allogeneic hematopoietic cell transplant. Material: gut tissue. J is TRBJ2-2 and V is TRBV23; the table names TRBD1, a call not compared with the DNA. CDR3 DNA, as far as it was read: TGCTCCAGCAGCCCACAGGGAAACACCGGGCAGCTCTAC. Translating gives CSSSPQGNTGQLY. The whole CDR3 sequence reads CSSSPQGNTGQLYF.